This T cell receptor beta chain was profiled in a study of cytomegalovirus exposure and HLA in healthy donors. This clone was detected a few times. Its cognate antigen is unknown. Study-level results: There were 150 to 200 TCR beta chains listed as cytomegalovirus-associated.

Use of 60 Vbeta and 13 Jbeta primers characterized the PCR. Clones were sequenced by immunoSEQ multiplex PCR, and TCRdb holds only the in-frame ones, with some missing. The sample lists about 160,000 clones, roughly 82% seen once, with 2.5% to 3% in the top ten. This clonotype originated in a woman between 45 and 60 years old in good health and CMV-seropositive. Sequenced material: PBMCs.

The CDR3 reads CASSRTGQAPGNEQFF. In DNA, the CDR3 is TGTGCCAGCAGCCGGACAGGGCAGGCCCCGGGAAATGAGCAGTTCTTC. This sequence joins TRBV11-2 and TRBJ2-1; 8 nucleotides line up with TRBD1. CDR3 size: 16 residues. Germline CDR1 reads SGHAT; CDR2 reads FQNNGV. V was pared by 5 bases and J by 7 bases, with 13 bases of the junction left unmatched.